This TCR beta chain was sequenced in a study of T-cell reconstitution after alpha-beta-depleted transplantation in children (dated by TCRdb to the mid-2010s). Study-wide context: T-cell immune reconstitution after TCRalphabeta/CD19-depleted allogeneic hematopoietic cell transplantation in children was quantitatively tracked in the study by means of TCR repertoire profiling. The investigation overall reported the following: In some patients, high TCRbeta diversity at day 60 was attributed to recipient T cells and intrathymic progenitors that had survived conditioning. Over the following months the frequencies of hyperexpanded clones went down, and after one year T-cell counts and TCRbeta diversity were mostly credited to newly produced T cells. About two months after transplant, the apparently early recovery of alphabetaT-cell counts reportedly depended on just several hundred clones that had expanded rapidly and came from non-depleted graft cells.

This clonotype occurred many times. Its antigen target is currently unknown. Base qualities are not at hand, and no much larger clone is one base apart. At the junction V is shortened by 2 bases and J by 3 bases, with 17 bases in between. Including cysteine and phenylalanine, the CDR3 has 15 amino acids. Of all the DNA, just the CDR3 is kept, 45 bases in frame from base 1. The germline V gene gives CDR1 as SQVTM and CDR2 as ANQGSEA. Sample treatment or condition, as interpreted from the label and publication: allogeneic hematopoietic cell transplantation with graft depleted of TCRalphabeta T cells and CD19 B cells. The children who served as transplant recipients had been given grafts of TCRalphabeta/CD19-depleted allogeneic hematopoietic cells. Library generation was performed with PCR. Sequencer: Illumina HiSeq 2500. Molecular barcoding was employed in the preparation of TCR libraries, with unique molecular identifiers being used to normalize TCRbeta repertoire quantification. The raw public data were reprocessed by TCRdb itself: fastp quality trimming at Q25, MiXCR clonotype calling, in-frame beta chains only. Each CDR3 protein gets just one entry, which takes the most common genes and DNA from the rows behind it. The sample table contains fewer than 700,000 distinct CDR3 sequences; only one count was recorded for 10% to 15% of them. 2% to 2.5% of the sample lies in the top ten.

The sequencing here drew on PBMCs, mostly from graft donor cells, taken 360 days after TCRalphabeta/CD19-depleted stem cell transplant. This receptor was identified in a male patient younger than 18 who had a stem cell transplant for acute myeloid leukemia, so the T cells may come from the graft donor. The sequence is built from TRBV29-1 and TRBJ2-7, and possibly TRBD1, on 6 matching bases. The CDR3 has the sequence CSVEPSGEGHYEQYF. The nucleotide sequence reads TGCAGCGTTGAACCATCCGGAGAGGGACACTACGAGCAGTACTTC.